The 21 T cell receptor beta chains given below trace back to one sample, sequenced in a study of T cells after somatic rescue of genetic block. Some clones are missing from TCRdb's copy, which holds only in-frame ones; the method was immunoSEQ multiplex PCR. The table records about 72,000 clones, approximately 91% of them present only once. Specimen: peripheral blood mononuclear cells (PBMCs). The receptors stem from a man aged 25-40 years.

This clone was recorded a few times. The gene calls are TRBV19 and TRBJ1-1; D unclear. This CDR3 is built from 13 residues. Trimming left V 1 base short and J 3 bases short, with 6 bases between. The germline V gene encodes CDR1 LNHDA and CDR2 SQIVND (reference sequence). The CDR3 region is CASSIGGYTEAFF. CDR3 bases: TGTGCCAGTAGTATAGGGGGATACACTGAAGCTTTCTTT.

The chain has TRBV11-2 and TRBJ2-7; 10 nucleotides align to TRBD1. Looked up from germline, CDR1 is SGHAT and CDR2 is FQNNGV. The J segment lost 7 bases and the V segment lost 6 bases, leaving 15 bases of the junction unmatched. This CDR3 is built from 16 residues. CDR3 region: CASRGPRTGGMWEQYF. The CDR3 DNA reads as TGTGCCAGCAGAGGCCCCCGGACAGGGGGTATGTGGGAGCAGTACTTC.

The chain employs TRBV4-3 and TRBJ2-7; D is unclear. CDR1 is LGHNA and CDR2 is YSLEER in the germline V gene. V was clipped by 0 bases and J by 4 bases, with 13 bases between them. The CDR3 loop spans 15 amino acids. The DNA for the CDR3 is TGCGCCAGCAGCCAAGATAGGACCAAAGGTTACGAGCAGTACTTC. Translating it yields CASSQDRTKGYEQYF.

V gene TRBV7-9 combines with J gene TRBJ1-1, with D uncertain. The CDR3 sequence is 12 residues long. Germline CDR1 SEHNR, CDR2 FQNEAQ (reference sequence). The V and J ends lost 5 bases and 2 bases respectively, with 6 bases between them. CDR3 in amino acids: CASSQDNTEAFF. In DNA, the CDR3 is TGTGCCAGCAGCCAAGATAACACTGAAGCTTTCTTT.

The chain has TRBV7-9 and TRBJ2-3; TRBD2 matches at 11 bases. The germline V gene encodes CDR1 SEHNR and CDR2 FQNEAQ (reference sequence). V lost 5 bases and J lost 3; bases outside the gene matches: 7. The CDR3 sequence is 16 residues long. Here the CDR3 reads CASSVIAGGPTDTQYF. Here the CDR3 DNA reads TGTGCCAGCAGCGTTATAGCGGGGGGGCCGACAGATACGCAGTATTTT.

This clone has at least ten counts. The chain joins TRBV10-1 to TRBJ2-3, with D possibly being TRBD1 (6 bases). The CDR3 length is 14 residues. V lost 6 bases to trimming and J lost 0 bases, with 10 bases between them. Germline values: CDR1 WNHNN, CDR2 SYGVQD (reference sequence). The CDR3 region has the DNA TGCGCCAGCAGCAGGGGACCTAGCACAGATACGCAGTATTTT. It specifies CASSRGPSTDTQYF.

The V and J genes are TRBV7-9 and TRBJ1-6; 7 bases fit TRBD1. Germline CDR1 and CDR2: SEHNR and FQNEAQ (reference sequence). The length of the CDR3 is 14 residues. The J segment lost 14 bases and the V segment lost 7 bases, leaving 14 bases of the junction unmatched. In DNA, the CDR3 is TGTGCCAGCACCTTGGACAGGCCTTCTGGGGCCCTCCACTTT. Its protein product is CASTLDRPSGALHF.

This sequence joins TRBV5-6 and TRBJ1-6; D is ambiguous. V dropped 4 bases and J dropped 9 bases, with 17 bases sitting between them. CDR1 and CDR2 from the germline V gene are SGHDT and YYEEEE. The CDR3 sequence is 15 residues long. The CDR3 sequence: CASSQPHGSGSPLHF. The CDR3 DNA reads as TGTGCCAGCAGCCAACCTCATGGCAGCGGTTCACCCCTCCACTTT.

The chain is built from TRBV7-2 and TRBJ2-7; TRBD1 aligns across 12 bases. Germline assignment: CDR1 SGHTA and CDR2 FQGNSA. CDR3 length: 15 amino acids. Trimming cost V 5 bases and J 7 bases; bases outside gene matches: 9. CDR3: CASSTAGTGGPEQYF. The CDR3 DNA sequence: TGTGCCAGCAGCACTGCCGGGACAGGGGGCCCGGAGCAGTACTTC.

V is TRBV7-9 and J is TRBJ2-6, with 7 bases identical to TRBD1. Germline lookup yields CDR1 SEHNR and CDR2 FQNEAQ (reference sequence). The CDR3 consists of 16 residues. J gave up 3 bases and V 2 bases, and 4 bases lay outside the gene matches. This chain's CDR3 is CASSLSQGFGANVLTF. CDR3 DNA sequence: TGTGCCAGCAGCTTATCACAGGGGTTTGGGGCCAACGTCCTGACTTTC.

The chain has TRBV21-1 and TRBJ2-1; the table gives TRBD2 as D, unverified against the DNA. TRBV21-1 constitutes a pseudogene. The CDR3 contains 12 residues. The CDR3 DNA sequence: TGTGCCAGCAGCAAAGAGAAACGAGGGCAGTTCTTC. This translates into CASSKEKRGQFF.

The chain employs TRBV29-1 and TRBJ1-2; perhaps TRBD1 as D (5 bases). Per the germline V gene, CDR1 is SQVTM and CDR2 is ANQGSEA. This CDR3 has 14 residues. The V end lost 1 base, the J end lost 2 bases, and 11 bases lay between the germline ends. In DNA form, the CDR3 reads TGCAGCGTTGAAGGACAGACGTTGAACTATGGCTACACCTTC. This sequence encodes CSVEGQTLNYGYTF.

The chain links TRBV2 to TRBJ2-3; no clear D gene. This CDR3 contains 15 residues. With 0 bases removed from V and 6 bases from J, the gap between germline ends came to 13 bases. Germline CDR1 and CDR2: SNHLY and FYNNEI. This CDR3 is CASSEALLVSDTQYF. CDR3 nucleotides: TGTGCCAGCAGTGAAGCGCTTCTAGTTTCCGATACGCAGTATTTT.

This clone was observed a handful of times. This chain connects TRBV18 to TRBJ1-2, with D maybe TRBD1 (6 bases). The CDR3 totals 14 residues. The V gene's germline CDR1 is KGHSH and CDR2 LQKENI. V was clipped by 6 bases and J by 0 bases, with 11 bases between them. In DNA form, the CDR3 reads TGTGCCAGCTCTACCGGGACAACTAACTATGGCTACACCTTC. Translated, it gives CASSTGTTNYGYTF.

V usage is TRBV10-3 and J usage is TRBJ1-2; D unresolved. The germline V and J ends were trimmed by 4 bases and 0 bases, with 3 bases remaining between them. The CDR3 totals 12 residues. Germline CDR1 and CDR2: ENHRY and SYGVKD. The CDR3 here is CAISGANYGYTF. The CDR3 nucleotides are TGTGCCATCAGTGGAGCTAACTATGGCTACACCTTC.

The chain combines TRBV27 with TRBJ1-2; weak D call: TRBD1 (5 bases). V lost 0 bases to trimming and J lost 3 bases, with 8 bases between them. This CDR3 is built from 14 residues. Germline values: CDR1 MNHEY, CDR2 SMNVEV (reference sequence). CDR3 coding DNA: TGTGCCAGCAGTTTATCGACGGGACACTATGGCTACACCTTC. This gives the protein CASSLSTGHYGYTF.

The chain combines TRBV5-5 with TRBJ1-2; unclear D gene. The CDR3 is 13 residues long. Germline loops: CDR1 SGHKS, CDR2 YYEKEE (reference sequence). V lost 0 bases and J 2 bases, leaving 5 bases between the germline ends. The CDR3 nucleotides read TGTGCCAGCAGCTTGGGCGGGAACTATGGCTACACCTTC. This encodes CASSLGGNYGYTF.

The chain combines TRBV6-1 with TRBJ2-2; D unclear. The CDR3 loop spans 15 amino acids. The V gene lost 1 base and the J gene lost 5 bases, with 11 bases spanning the gap. Germline values: CDR1 MNHNS, CDR2 SASEGT. The CDR3 sequence is CASSEGRVITGELFF. In nucleotides, the CDR3 is TGTGCCAGCAGTGAAGGACGGGTTATTACCGGGGAGCTGTTTTTT.

The V and J genes are TRBV6-6 and TRBJ2-2; maybe TRBD2 (5 bases). This CDR3 has 15 residues. Per germline, CDR1 MNHNY and CDR2 SVGAGI (reference sequence). V lost 0 bases to trimming and J lost 3 bases, with 8 bases between them. The CDR3 loop is CASSYSIGDTGELFF. CDR3 nucleotide sequence: TGTGCCAGCAGTTACTCCATCGGGGACACCGGGGAGCTGTTTTTT.

The chain recombines TRBV4-1 with TRBJ2-7, with TRBD2 matching over 13 bases. Germline assignment: CDR1 MGHRA and CDR2 YSYEKL. J lost 2 bases, V lost 1 base, and 8 bases had no gene match. The CDR3 is 18 residues long. The CDR3 protein is CASSQATSGGAYPYEQYF. In nucleotides, the CDR3 is TGCGCCAGCAGCCAAGCCACTAGCGGGGGGGCCTATCCCTACGAGCAGTACTTC.

V usage is TRBV5-1 and J usage is TRBJ2-5; TRBD2 is a possible D gene (7 bases). CDR1 SGHRS and CDR2 YFSETQ come from the germline V gene. With 2 bases removed from V and 5 bases from J, the gap between germline ends came to 13 bases. The CDR3 runs 14 residues. CDR3 in DNA: TGCGCCAGCAGCTTTCGGGGGGCGAGGGAGACCCAGTACTTC. This gives the protein CASSFRGARETQYF.